This TCR beta chain was sequenced during a study of T cell responses to AZD1222 COVID-19 vaccine. Findings and caveats of the study: Most donors were white British, females outnumbered males, and clonal diversity was possibly underestimated. Unmutated variant regions are reportedly the target of nearly half of TCRs that are spike-specific.

Points on this clone: The antigen is unknown.

Second doses that came at about 4 or about 12 weeks were put together. V gave up 6 bases and J gave up 7 bases, with 12 bases separating them. Germline V CDR1 and CDR2: LGHDT, YNNKEL (reference sequence). There are 12 residues in the CDR3. Assay: immunoSEQ multiplex PCR; the TCRdb copy retains only in-frame clones and omits some. The profile shows 100,000 to 140,000 clones, nearly 90% of them singletons. This sequence joins TRBV3-1 (or the pseudogene TRBV3-2) and TRBJ1-1; a weak D match, TRBD1 (5 bases). The material was peripheral blood, obtained 28 days after the second AZD1222 dose. The TCR comes from an adult who received the AZD1222 COVID-19 vaccine. The DNA of the CDR3 is TGTGCCAGCAGGCGTACCGGGGGTGAAGCTTTCTTT. This gives the protein CASRRTGGEAFF.